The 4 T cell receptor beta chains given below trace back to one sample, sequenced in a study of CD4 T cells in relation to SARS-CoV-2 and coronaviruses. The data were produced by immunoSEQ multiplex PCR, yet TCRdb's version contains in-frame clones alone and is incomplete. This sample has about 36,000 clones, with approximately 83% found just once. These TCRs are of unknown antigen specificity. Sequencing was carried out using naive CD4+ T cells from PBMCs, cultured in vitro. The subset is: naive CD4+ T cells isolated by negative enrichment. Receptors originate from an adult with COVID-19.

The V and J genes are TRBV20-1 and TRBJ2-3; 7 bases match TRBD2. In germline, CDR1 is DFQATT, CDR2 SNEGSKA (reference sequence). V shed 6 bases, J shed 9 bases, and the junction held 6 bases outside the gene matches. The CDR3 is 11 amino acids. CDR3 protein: CSARTRATQYF. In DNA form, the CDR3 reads TGCAGTGCGCGGACTAGGGCCACGCAGTATTTT.

The CDR3 is CASSKTSYNEQFF. CDR3 sequence (DNA): TGTGCCAGCAGCAAGACTAGCTACAATGAGCAGTTCTTC. The J gene is TRBJ2-1, the V gene TRBV6-2 or TRBV6-3; maybe TRBD2 (6 bases). The CDR3 loop spans 13 amino acids. In germline, CDR1 is MNHEY, CDR2 SVGEGT. The ends were cut back, 6 bases at V and 3 bases at J, with 9 bases in the middle.

The CDR3 DNA follows: TGTGCCAGCAGCTTAACCGGCAAGGGGGCGTTTCCCAGCACTGAAGCTTTCTTT. It is translated as CASSLTGKGAFPSTEAFF. J is TRBJ1-1 and V is TRBV5-5; 7 bases line up with TRBD1. V shed 2 bases, J shed 4 bases, and the junction held 17 bases outside the gene matches. This CDR3 region has 18 residues. CDR1 is SGHKS, CDR2 YYEKEE, per germline (reference sequence).

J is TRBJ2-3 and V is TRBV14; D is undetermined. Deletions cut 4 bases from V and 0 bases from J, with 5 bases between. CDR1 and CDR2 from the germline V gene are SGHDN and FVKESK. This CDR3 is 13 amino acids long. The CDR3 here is CASSPTSTDTQYF. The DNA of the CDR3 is TGTGCCAGCAGCCCGACTAGCACAGATACGCAGTATTTT.